The 5 T cell receptor beta chains below were found in one sample sequenced in a study of blood T cell repertoires in COVID-19 (dated by TCRdb to about 2020). Receptors were amplified or captured by the immunoSEQ multiplex PCR assay. TCRdb took over this immuneACCESS table, retaining in-frame rearrangements with V and J assigned. Such tables are incomplete; in checked studies, under half of the missing clones stem from an unresolved V gene, and the remainder is unexplained. The sample contains 200,000 to 250,000 clones, approximately 81% of them found a single time. The top ten hold about 20% of the sample. Sequencing input: peripheral blood. The receptors were gathered from a man aged 25 to 45 with active or convalescent COVID-19.

The chain combines TRBV9 with TRBJ1-2; 9 bases are shared with TRBD1. CDR1 is SGDLS, CDR2 YYNGEE, per germline. The junction had 9 bases not matched to a gene; V was cut back by 3 bases and J by 6 bases. The CDR3 is 15 residues long. The CDR3, as DNA: TGTGCCAGCAGCGCGTACCCGGGACAGGGTGATGGCTACACCTTC. It translates to CASSAYPGQGDGYTF.

This clone was seen only a few times. V and J are TRBV5-6 and TRBJ1-5, with 7 bases identical to TRBD1. Unmatched junction bases numbered 6, after V lost 3 bases and J lost 0 bases. Germline-derived CDR1 and CDR2 are SGHDT and YYEEEE. The CDR3 covers 16 residues. DNA of the CDR3: TGTGCCAGCAGCTCACACAGGGGCGATAGCAATCAGCCCCAGCATTTT. As protein: CASSSHRGDSNQPQHF.

This chain links TRBV27 with TRBJ2-7, with 10 bases fitting TRBD2. V was pared by 6 bases and J by 2 bases, with 7 bases of the junction left unmatched. CDR1 is MNHEY and CDR2 is SMNVEV in the germline V gene (reference sequence). CDR3 size: 15 residues. The DNA for the CDR3 is TGTGCCAGCAGGGAAGCGGGGGGGCGCCCCTACGAGCAGTACTTC. It translates to CASREAGGRPYEQYF.

This chain connects TRBV18 to TRBJ2-7, with TRBD2 as a possible D gene (6 bases). The CDR3 has 14 residues. Between the trimmed V and J ends, which lost 3 bases and 2 bases, there was a span of 11 bases. CDR1 is KGHSH and CDR2 is LQKENI in the germline V gene. The DNA of the CDR3 is TGTGCCAGCTCACCTTCTGGAGGGCCCTACGAGCAGTACTTC. Translating it yields CASSPSGGPYEQYF. Filled out from reference TRBV18 and TRBJ2-7, the complete variable domain reads NAGVMQNPRHLVRRRGQEARLRCSPMKGHSHVYWYRQLPEEGLKFMVYLQKENIIDESGMPKERFSAEFPKEGPSILRIQQVVRGDSAAYFCASSPSGGPYEQYFGPGTRLTVT.

The V and J genes are TRBV18 and TRBJ1-1, with D perhaps TRBD1 (6 bases). Trimming cost V 3 bases and J 12 bases, with 17 bases left between them. The germline gives CDR1 KGHSH, CDR2 LQKENI. The CDR3 loop spans 13 amino acids. The CDR3 region has the DNA TGTGCCAGCTCACCGGGCGGGCAGGGGAGTACTTTCTTT. Translated: CASSPGGQGSTFF.